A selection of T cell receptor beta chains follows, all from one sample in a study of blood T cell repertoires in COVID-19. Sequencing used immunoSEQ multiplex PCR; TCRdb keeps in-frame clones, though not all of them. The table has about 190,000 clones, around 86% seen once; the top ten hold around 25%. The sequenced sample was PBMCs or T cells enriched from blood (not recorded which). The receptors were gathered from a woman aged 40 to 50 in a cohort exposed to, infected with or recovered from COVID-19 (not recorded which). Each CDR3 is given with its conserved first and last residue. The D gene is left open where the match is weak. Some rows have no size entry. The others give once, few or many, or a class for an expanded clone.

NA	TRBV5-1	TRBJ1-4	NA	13	TGCGCCAGCAGCTTACAGATGAATGAAAAACTGTTTTTT	CASSLQMNEKLFF
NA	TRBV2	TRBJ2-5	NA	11	TGTGCCAGCATGACAGTGGAGACCCAGTACTTC	CASMTVETQYF
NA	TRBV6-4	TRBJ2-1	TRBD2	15	TGTGCCAGCAGTGAGGGCGGGAGAGGGAACAATGAGCAGTTCTTC	CASSEGGRGNNEQFF
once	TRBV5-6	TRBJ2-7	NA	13	TGTGCCAGCAGCTTGCGGACTGTCCACGAGCAGTACTTC	CASSLRTVHEQYF
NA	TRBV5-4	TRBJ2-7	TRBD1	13	TGTGCCAGCAGCTTGTGGGACAGGGACGAGCAGTACTTC	CASSLWDRDEQYF
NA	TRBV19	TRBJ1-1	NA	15	TGTGCCAGTAGCCCTGAGTGGGTGGGGCTTGGTGGAGCTTTCTTT	CASSPEWVGLGGAFF
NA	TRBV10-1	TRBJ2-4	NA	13	TGCGCCAGCAGTGAGCGCGTTGAGGACATTCAGTACTTC	CASSERVEDIQYF
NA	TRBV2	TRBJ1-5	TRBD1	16	TGTGCCAGCAGACCGGGACAGGGAGTTGGCAATCAGCCCCAGCATTTT	CASRPGQGVGNQPQHF
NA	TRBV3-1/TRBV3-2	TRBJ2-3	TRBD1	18	TGTGCCAGCAGCCCGCGGACAGGCAGCGACTTCAGCACAGATACGCAGTATTTT	CASSPRTGSDFSTDTQYF
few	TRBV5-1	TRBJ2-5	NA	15	TGCGCCAGCAGCTTGGATAACAGGCCAGGCGAGACCCAGTACTTC	CASSLDNRPGETQYF
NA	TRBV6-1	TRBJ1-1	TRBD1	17	TGTGCCAGCAGTGAATTTTGGGACAGGGGGCCGAACACTGAAGCTTTCTTT	CASSEFWDRGPNTEAFF
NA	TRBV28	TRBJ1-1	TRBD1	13	TGTGCCAGCAGGCTGACAGGGTTTACTGAAGCTTTCTTT	CASRLTGFTEAFF
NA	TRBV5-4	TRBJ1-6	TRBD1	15	TGTGCCAGCAGCTTGACGAGGGACAGGGGATCACCCCTCCACTTT	CASSLTRDRGSPLHF
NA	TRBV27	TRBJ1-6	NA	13	TGTGCCAGCAGTTACTCAGGGAATTCACCCCTCCACTTT	CASSYSGNSPLHF
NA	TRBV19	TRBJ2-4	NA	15	TGTGCCAGTAGTCTTACCCCGGGACTGACGAACATTCAGTACTTC	CASSLTPGLTNIQYF
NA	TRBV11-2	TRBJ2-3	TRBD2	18	TGTGCCAGCAGCAGTCCCCCTAGGATGGGGGGGGGTACAGATACGCAGTATTTT	CASSSPPRMGGGTDTQYF
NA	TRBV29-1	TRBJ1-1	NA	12	TGCAGCGTTTGTAGGGGGAACACTGAAGCTTTCTTT	CSVCRGNTEAFF
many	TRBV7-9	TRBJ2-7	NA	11	TGTGCCTTCTCCTCAACTTACGAGCAGTACTTC	CAFSSTYEQYF
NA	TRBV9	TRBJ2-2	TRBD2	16	TGTGCCAGCAGCGTACCGGGAGGGATTAACACCGGGGAGCTGTTTTTT	CASSVPGGINTGELFF
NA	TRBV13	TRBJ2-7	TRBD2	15	TGTGCCAGCAGCTCGACTAGCGGGAGACCCCGGGAGCAGTACTTC	CASSSTSGRPREQYF
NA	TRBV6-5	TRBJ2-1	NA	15	TGTGCCAGCAGTAGGGGGGGACTCTCCTACAATGAGCAGTTCTTC	CASSRGGLSYNEQFF
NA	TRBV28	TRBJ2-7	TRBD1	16	TGTGCCAGCAGTCCTACCCCCGGGACAGGGGACTACGAGCAGTACTTC	CASSPTPGTGDYEQYF
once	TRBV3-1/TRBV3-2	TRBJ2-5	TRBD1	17	TGTGCCAGCAGCCGACAAAAGACAGGGCCCCTCCAAGAGACCCAGTACTTC	CASSRQKTGPLQETQYF
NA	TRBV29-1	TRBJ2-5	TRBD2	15	TGCAGCGTTGTTCCCGCTGGACTAGCGGGAGAGACCCAGTACTTC	CSVVPAGLAGETQYF
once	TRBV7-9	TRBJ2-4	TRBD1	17	TGTGCCAGCAGCCCTCAATCAGGGGGAGTAGCCAAAAACATTCAGTACTTC	CASSPQSGGVAKNIQYF
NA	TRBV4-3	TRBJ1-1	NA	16	TGCGCCAGCAGCCAAGACGTCCCCCGGGGGAACACTGAAGCTTTCTTT	CASSQDVPRGNTEAFF
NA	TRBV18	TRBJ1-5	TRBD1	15	TGTGCCAGCTCACCGGACAGGAATAGCAATCAGCCCCAGCATTTT	CASSPDRNSNQPQHF
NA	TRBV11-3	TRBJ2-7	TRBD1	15	TGTGCCAGCAGCTTAGTAGGCAGGGGGTATTACGAGCAGTACTTC	CASSLVGRGYYEQYF
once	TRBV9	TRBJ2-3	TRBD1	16	TGTGCCAGCAGCGTTCCTACAGGGGGCGGCACAGATACGCAGTATTTT	CASSVPTGGGTDTQYF
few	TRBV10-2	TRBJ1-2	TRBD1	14	TGCGCCAGCAGCCAACAGGGGATGAACTATGGCTACACCTTC	CASSQQGMNYGYTF
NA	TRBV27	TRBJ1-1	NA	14	TGTGCCAGCAGTGCGGGCCCCAGAAACACTGAAGCTTTCTTT	CASSAGPRNTEAFF
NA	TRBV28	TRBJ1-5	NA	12	TGTGCCAGCAGTTTCGAGGTTCAGCCCCAGCATTTT	CASSFEVQPQHF
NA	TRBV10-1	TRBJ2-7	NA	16	TGCGCCAGCAGTGATCAGGCTAGCAGCCTTCCCTACGAGCAGTACTTC	CASSDQASSLPYEQYF
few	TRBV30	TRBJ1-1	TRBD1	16	TGTGCCTGGAGTCGAGACAGGGTCGGGTTCGGCACTGAAGCTTTCTTT	CAWSRDRVGFGTEAFF
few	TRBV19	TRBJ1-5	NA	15	TGTGCCAGTAGTATTACCGTGGCCAGCAATCAGCCCCAGCATTTT	CASSITVASNQPQHF
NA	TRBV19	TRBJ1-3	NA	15	TGTGCCAGAGGAGAGGGGGGGACAATTGGAAACACCATATATTTT	CARGEGGTIGNTIYF
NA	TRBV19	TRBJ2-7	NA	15	TGTGCCAGTAGTATGAGCTGGGCCCAAGCCTACGAGCAGTACTTC	CASSMSWAQAYEQYF
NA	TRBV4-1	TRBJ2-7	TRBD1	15	TGCGCCAGCAGCCGGGGACAGGGGGCATCCTACGAGCAGTACTTC	CASSRGQGASYEQYF
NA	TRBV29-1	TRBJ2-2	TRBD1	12	TGCAGCGTTGGGACAGGGACCGGGGAGCTGTTTTTT	CSVGTGTGELFF
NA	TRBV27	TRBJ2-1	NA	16	TGTGCCAGCAGTTTCTCCTGGAGGAGCTCCTACAATGAGCAGTTCTTC	CASSFSWRSSYNEQFF
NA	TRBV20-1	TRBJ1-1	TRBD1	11	TGCAGTGCTAGAGAAGGACAGGGAGCTTTCTTT	CSAREGQGAFF
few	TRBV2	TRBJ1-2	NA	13	TGTGCCAGCAGCCTCCGCCCCGGGTTAGGCTACACCTTC	CASSLRPGLGYTF
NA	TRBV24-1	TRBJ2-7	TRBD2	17	TGTGCCACCACCCTACCATTTAGACTAGCGGGAGCCGGCGAGCAGTACTTC	CATTLPFRLAGAGEQYF
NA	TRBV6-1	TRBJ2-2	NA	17	TGTGCCAGCAGTGATCCGGGACTCATAGGGAGGACCGGGGAGCTGTTTTTT	CASSDPGLIGRTGELFF
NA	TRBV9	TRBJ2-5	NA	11	TGTGCCAGCAGCGTACGAGAGACCCAGTACTTC	CASSVRETQYF
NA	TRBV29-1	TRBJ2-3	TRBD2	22	TGCAGCGTTGCTACCCCTAATCGAGCCGGGACTAGCGAGCCCTCTAGCACAGATACGCAGTATTTT	CSVATPNRAGTSEPSSTDTQYF
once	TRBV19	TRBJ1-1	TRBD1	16	TGTGCCAGTAGTCCCAGGGACAGCCTACGAAACACTGAAGCTTTCTTT	CASSPRDSLRNTEAFF
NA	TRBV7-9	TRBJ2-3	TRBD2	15	TGTGCCAGCAGCTTGACTAGCGGGGGGACCGATACGCAGTATTTT	CASSLTSGGTDTQYF
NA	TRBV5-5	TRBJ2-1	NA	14	TGTGCCAGCAGCTTGATACCCCAGTACAATGAGCAGTTCTTC	CASSLIPQYNEQFF
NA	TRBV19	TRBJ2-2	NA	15	TGTGCCAGTAGTCCGGGGTCCCGAAACACCGGGGAGCTGTTTTTT	CASSPGSRNTGELFF